The rows below give T cell receptor beta chains drawn from one sample of a study of cytomegalovirus exposure and HLA in healthy donors. TCRdb's table, derived via immunoSEQ multiplex PCR, lists solely in-frame clones and lacks some. The table has a few hundred thousand clones, roughly 89% seen once. The sequencing input was PBMCs. Receptors originate from a woman under 30 in good health and CMV-seronegative. Both conserved end residues are part of each CDR3. A D gene is named only where the DNA matches it firmly. Part of the rows lack a size; the others show once, few, many or a class for expanded clones.

cdr3_length,clone_size,j_call,v_call,d_call,cdr3_nt,cdr3_aa
16,once,TRBJ2-7,TRBV7-3,.,TGTGCCAGCAGCTTAACAGCGGTTCTTAGCTCCTACGAGCAGTACTTC,CASSLTAVLSSYEQYF
13,.,TRBJ2-7,TRBV28,TRBD2,TGTGCCAGCAGTATGGGACTAGTCTCCGAGCAGTACTTC,CASSMGLVSEQYF
13,.,TRBJ1-2,TRBV29-1,.,TGCAGCGTTATTCACAGGGATCACTATGGCTACACCTTC,CSVIHRDHYGYTF
13,.,TRBJ2-5,TRBV23-1,.,TGCGCCAGCAGGAACAGGGCCGAAGAGACCCAGTACTTC,CASRNRAEETQYF
14,.,TRBJ2-2,TRBV4-1,TRBD1,TGCGCCAGCAGCGGAACAGGGGTGAGGGGGGAGCTGTTTTTT,CASSGTGVRGELFF
15,.,TRBJ2-2,TRBV19,.,TGTGCCAGTAGGAAAGGGGGGGAGAACACCGGGGAGCTGTTTTTT,CASRKGGENTGELFF
14,.,TRBJ1-2,TRBV6-5,.,TGTGCCAGCAGTTCCTACAGGGCTAACTATGGCTACACCTTC,CASSSYRANYGYTF
11,.,TRBJ2-3,TRBV7-2,.,TGTGCCAGCAGCCTTAGTAGTACGCAGTATTTT,CASSLSSTQYF
16,.,TRBJ2-7,TRBV5-6,TRBD1,TGTGCCAGCAGCTGGGCCGGGACAGGGTTCTCCTACGAGCAGTACTTC,CASSWAGTGFSYEQYF
14,.,TRBJ2-7,TRBV28,TRBD1,TGTGCCAGCAGTTCTACGGGACAGGGAGTCGAGCAGTACTTC,CASSSTGQGVEQYF
14,.,TRBJ1-1,TRBV4-1,TRBD1,TGCGCCAGCAGCCAGAGGACAGGCTCCTGGTATGGCTTCTTT,CASSQRTGSWYGFF
12,once,TRBJ2-1,TRBV12-5,.,TGTGCTAGTGGGCAAGCGGGCAATGAGCAGTTCTTC,CASGQAGNEQFF
14,.,TRBJ1-2,TRBV30,TRBD1,TGTGCCTGGAGTCATGGCAGGGGGGTAAATGGCTACACCTTC,CAWSHGRGVNGYTF
18,.,TRBJ2-5,TRBV21-1,.,TGTGCCAGCAGCAAACCTAACCGCGGAGATACGTACCAAGAGACCCAGTACTTC,CASSKPNRGDTYQETQYF
15,few,TRBJ1-6,TRBV25-1,.,TGTGCCAGCAGTGAACCAGGGTTCTATAATTCACCCCTCCACTTT,CASSEPGFYNSPLHF
15,.,TRBJ2-3,TRBV6-6,.,TGTGCCAGCAGAAACGAGGCGGACTTCACAGATACGCAGTATTTT,CASRNEADFTDTQYF
16,.,TRBJ1-5,TRBV5-1,TRBD1,TGCGCCAGCAGCTGCCCTGACAGGGTCCTTAATCAGCCCCAGCATTTT,CASSCPDRVLNQPQHF
13,once,TRBJ2-7,TRBV6-5,.,TGTGCCAGCAGTCCGGGATCATCCTACGAGCAGTACTTC,CASSPGSSYEQYF
16,.,TRBJ2-2,TRBV5-1,TRBD1,TGCGCCAGCAGCCGAAACAGGGGGCCGAACACCGGGGAGCTGTTTTTT,CASSRNRGPNTGELFF
15,.,TRBJ2-1,TRBV19,TRBD2,TGTGCCAGTCTGTTAGCGGGAGGGCCTGTCTATGAGCAGTTCTTC,CASLLAGGPVYEQFF
14,.,TRBJ1-2,TRBV6-5,.,TGTGCCAGCAGTTACTCCCGACTGACCTATGGCTACACCTTC,CASSYSRLTYGYTF
15,.,TRBJ2-7,TRBV29-1,TRBD2,TGCAGCGTCCCCGGCAGTAGCGGGGGACTCTACGAGCAGTACTTC,CSVPGSSGGLYEQYF
13,.,TRBJ2-7,TRBV2,.,TGTGCCAGCAGATGGACAGTCTCCTACGAGCAGTACTTC,CASRWTVSYEQYF
16,few,TRBJ1-2,TRBV30,TRBD1,TGTGCCTCCCCATCAGGTGGGACAGGGTCGATCGTTGGCTACACCTTC,CASPSGGTGSIVGYTF
18,.,TRBJ2-6,TRBV19,TRBD2,TGTGCCAGTAGTATGTCGTTAGCGGGGGCTTTCGGGGCCAACGTCCTGACTTTC,CASSMSLAGAFGANVLTF
12,.,TRBJ2-7,TRBV15,.,TGTGCCACCAGCAGAGGCTCGCTAGCAGAACACTTC,CATSRGSLAEHF
15,.,TRBJ2-1,TRBV27,TRBD2,TGTGCCAGCAGCTTTTCACTAGCGGGAGGTTATGAGCAGTTCTTC,CASSFSLAGGYEQFF
13,few,TRBJ1-1,TRBV30,TRBD1,TGTGCCTGGCAGGGGGCGCGACTTACTGAAGCTTTCTTT,CAWQGARLTEAFF
11,few,TRBJ2-7,TRBV2,.,TGTGCCAGCAGTACGACAGGCGAGCAGTACTTC,CASSTTGEQYF
15,once,TRBJ2-7,TRBV5-1,TRBD1,TGCGCCAGCAGCTTGGAGGGGACAGCCACCTACGAGCAGTACTTC,CASSLEGTATYEQYF
17,.,TRBJ2-7,TRBV28,TRBD2,TGTGCCAGCAGTTTAGCTGGCCCCGGGGACTACCTCTACGAGCAGTACTTC,CASSLAGPGDYLYEQYF
15,.,TRBJ1-4,TRBV30,.,TGTGCCTGGAGTCCCCTAGTTGCGACTAATGAAAAACTGTTTTTT,CAWSPLVATNEKLFF
16,.,TRBJ2-2,TRBV9,TRBD2,TGTGCCAGCAGCGTAGATAGCGGGAGGGCCTCCGGGGAGCTGTTTTTT,CASSVDSGRASGELFF
12,.,TRBJ1-5,TRBV28,.,TGTGCCAGCAACAGGGGCAATCAGCCCCAGCATTTT,CASNRGNQPQHF
15,.,TRBJ2-5,TRBV9,.,TGTGCCAGCAGCGCATTTCCGGGAAGCCAAGAGACCCAGTACTTC,CASSAFPGSQETQYF
16,.,TRBJ2-5,TRBV7-9,TRBD1,TGTGCCAGCAGCTTACCCCGGACAGGGTTGGAGGAGACCCAGTACTTC,CASSLPRTGLEETQYF
16,.,TRBJ1-2,TRBV4-1,TRBD1,TGTGCCAGCAGCTCCGAACCGGGACAGGGGGACTATGGCTACACCTTC,CASSSEPGQGDYGYTF
13,.,TRBJ1-4,TRBV5-1,TRBD1,TGCGCCAGCAGGGGACAGGAGAATGAAAAACTGTTTTTT,CASRGQENEKLFF
14,.,TRBJ2-3,TRBV7-6,.,TGTGCCAGCAGCTTGGGGGGGGCATCAGATACGCAGTATTTT,CASSLGGASDTQYF
15,.,TRBJ1-4,TRBV10-1,.,TGCGCCAGCAGTGATCTCGGGGGGCTGGATGAAAAACTGTTTTTT,CASSDLGGLDEKLFF